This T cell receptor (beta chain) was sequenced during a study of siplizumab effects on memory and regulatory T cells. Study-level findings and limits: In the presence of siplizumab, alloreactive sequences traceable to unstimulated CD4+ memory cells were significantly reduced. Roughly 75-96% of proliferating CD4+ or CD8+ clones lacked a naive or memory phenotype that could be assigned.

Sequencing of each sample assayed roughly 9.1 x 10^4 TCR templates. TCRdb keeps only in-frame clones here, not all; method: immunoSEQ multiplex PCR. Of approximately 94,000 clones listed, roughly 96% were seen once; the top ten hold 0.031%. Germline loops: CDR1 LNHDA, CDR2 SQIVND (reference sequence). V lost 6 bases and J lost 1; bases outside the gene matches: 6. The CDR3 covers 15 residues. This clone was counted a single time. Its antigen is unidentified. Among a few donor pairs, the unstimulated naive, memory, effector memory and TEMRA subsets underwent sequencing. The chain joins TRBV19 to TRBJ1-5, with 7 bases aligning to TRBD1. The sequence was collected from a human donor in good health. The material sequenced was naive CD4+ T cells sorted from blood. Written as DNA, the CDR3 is TGTGCCAGTAGCACCTACAGGGGCAGCAATCAGCCCCAGCATTTT. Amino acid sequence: CASSTYRGSNQPQHF.